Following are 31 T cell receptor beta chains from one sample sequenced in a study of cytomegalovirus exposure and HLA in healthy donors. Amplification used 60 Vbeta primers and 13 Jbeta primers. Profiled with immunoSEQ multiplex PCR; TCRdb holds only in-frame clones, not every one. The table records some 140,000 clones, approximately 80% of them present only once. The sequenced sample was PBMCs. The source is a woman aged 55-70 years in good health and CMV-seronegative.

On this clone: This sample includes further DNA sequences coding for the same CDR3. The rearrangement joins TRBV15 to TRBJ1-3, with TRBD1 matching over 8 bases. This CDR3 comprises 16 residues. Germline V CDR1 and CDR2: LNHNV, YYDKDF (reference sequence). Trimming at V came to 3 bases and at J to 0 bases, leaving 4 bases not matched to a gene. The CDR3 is CATSRGGQGSGNTIYF. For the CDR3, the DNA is TGTGCCACCAGCAGGGGCGGACAGGGCTCTGGAAACACCATATATTTT.

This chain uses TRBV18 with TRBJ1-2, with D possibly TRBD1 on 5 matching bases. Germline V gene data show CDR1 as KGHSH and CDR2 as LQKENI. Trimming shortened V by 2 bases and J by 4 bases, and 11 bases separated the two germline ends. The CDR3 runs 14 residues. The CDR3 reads CASSPERRGYGYTF. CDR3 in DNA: TGTGCCAGCTCACCAGAAAGGAGGGGCTATGGCTACACCTTC.

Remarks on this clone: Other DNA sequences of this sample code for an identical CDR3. Written as DNA, the CDR3 is TGTGCCAGCAGTGAAGGCGGGGGCCGCACAGATACGCAGTATTTT. Translating gives CASSEGGGRTDTQYF. The chain recombines TRBV6-1 with TRBJ2-3; weak D call: TRBD2 (7 bases). Germline-derived CDR1 and CDR2 are MNHNS and SASEGT. V lost 1 base to trimming and J lost 1 base, with 9 bases between them. The CDR3 is 15 residues long.

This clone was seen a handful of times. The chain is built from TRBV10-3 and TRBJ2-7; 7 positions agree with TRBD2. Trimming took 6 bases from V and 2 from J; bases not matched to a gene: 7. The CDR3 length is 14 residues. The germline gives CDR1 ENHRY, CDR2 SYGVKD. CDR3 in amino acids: CAISVGRGAYEQYF. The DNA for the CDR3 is TGTGCCATCAGCGTAGGGAGGGGCGCCTACGAGCAGTACTTC.

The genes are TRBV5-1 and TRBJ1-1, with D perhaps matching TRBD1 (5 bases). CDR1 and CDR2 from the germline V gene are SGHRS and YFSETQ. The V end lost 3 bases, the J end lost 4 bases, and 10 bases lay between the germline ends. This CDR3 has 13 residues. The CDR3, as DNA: TGCGCCAGCAGCTCGCAGGGTGGCACTGAAGCTTTCTTT. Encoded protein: CASSSQGGTEAFF.

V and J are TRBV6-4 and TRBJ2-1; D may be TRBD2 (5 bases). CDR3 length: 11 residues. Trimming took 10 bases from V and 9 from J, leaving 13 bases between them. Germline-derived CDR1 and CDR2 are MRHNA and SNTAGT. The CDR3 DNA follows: TGTGCCACCCGCGAAGGGAGTGAGCAGTTCTTC. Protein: CATREGSEQFF.

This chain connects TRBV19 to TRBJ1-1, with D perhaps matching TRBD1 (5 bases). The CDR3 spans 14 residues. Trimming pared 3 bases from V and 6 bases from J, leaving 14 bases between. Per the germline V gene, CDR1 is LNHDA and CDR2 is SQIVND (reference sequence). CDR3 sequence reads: CASSIRGVLAEAFF. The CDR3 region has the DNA TGTGCCAGTAGTATCCGGGGGGTACTTGCTGAAGCTTTCTTT.

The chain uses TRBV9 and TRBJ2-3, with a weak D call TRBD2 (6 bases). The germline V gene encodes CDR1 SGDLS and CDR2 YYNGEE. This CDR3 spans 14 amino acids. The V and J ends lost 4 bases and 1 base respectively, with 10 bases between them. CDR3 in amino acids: CASSFGGGTDTQYF. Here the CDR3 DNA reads TGTGCCAGCAGCTTCGGAGGGGGCACAGATACGCAGTATTTT.

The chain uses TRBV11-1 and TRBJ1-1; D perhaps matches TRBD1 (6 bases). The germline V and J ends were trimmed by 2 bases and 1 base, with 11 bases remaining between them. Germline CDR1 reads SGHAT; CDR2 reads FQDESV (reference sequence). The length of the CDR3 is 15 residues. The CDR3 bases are TGTGCCAGCAGCTTATCGGGGGGCCGGAACACTGAAGCTTTCTTT. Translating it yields CASSLSGGRNTEAFF.

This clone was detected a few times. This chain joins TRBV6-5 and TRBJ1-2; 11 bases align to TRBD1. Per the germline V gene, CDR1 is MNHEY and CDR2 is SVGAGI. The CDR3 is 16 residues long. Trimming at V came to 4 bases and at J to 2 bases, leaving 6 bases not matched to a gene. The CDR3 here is CASSSGTGGRNYGYTF. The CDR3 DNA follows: TGTGCCAGCAGTTCCGGGACAGGGGGGCGGAACTATGGCTACACCTTC.

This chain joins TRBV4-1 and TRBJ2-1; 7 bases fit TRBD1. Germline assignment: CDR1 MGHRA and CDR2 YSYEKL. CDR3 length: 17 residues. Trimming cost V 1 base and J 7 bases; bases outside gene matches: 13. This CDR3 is CASSQGLDRAFRNEQFF. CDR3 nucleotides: TGCGCCAGCAGCCAAGGGCTCGACAGGGCGTTTAGGAATGAGCAGTTCTTC.

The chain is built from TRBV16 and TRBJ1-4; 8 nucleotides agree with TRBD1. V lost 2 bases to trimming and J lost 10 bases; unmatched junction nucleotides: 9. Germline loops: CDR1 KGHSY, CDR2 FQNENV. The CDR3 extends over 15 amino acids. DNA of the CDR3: TGTGCCAGCAGCCAAGCCGGGACAGGTGGTCGAAAACTGTTTTTT. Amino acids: CASSQAGTGGRKLFF.

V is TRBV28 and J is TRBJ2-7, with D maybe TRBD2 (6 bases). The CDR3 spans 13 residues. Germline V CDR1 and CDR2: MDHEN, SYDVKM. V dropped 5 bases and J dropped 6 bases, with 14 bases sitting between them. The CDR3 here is CASSPRGAGEQYF. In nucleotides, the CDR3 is TGTGCCAGCAGTCCCCGCGGGGCTGGCGAGCAGTACTTC.

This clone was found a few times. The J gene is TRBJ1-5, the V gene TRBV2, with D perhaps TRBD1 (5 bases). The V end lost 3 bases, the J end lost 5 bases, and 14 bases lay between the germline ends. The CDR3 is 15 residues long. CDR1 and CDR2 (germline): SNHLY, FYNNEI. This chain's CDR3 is CASSDRRTRDQPQHF. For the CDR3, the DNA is TGTGCCAGCAGTGATCGCAGGACAAGAGATCAGCCCCAGCATTTT.

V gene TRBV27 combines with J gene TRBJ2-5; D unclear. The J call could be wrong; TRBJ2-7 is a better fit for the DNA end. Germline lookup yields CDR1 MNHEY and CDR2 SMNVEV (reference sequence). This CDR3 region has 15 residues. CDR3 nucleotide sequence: TGTGCCAGCAGTTTATCGGGCAGACCGGCCTACGAGCAGTACTTC. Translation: CASSLSGRPAYEQYF.

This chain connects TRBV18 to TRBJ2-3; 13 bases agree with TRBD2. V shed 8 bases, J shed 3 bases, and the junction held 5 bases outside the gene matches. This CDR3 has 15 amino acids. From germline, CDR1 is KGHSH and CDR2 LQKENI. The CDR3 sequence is CASQLAGGTTDTQYF. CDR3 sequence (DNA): TGTGCCAGCCAACTAGCGGGAGGGACAACAGATACGCAGTATTTT.

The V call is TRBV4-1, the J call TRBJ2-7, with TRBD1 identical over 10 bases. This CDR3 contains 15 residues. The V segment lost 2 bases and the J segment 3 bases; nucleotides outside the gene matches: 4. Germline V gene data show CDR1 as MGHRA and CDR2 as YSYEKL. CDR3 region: CASSQIGTGDYEQYF. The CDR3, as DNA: TGCGCCAGCAGCCAAATTGGGACAGGGGACTACGAGCAGTACTTC.

In DNA, the CDR3 is TGTGCCAGCGTCCTAGGAGGAGGGGGCAGGCACGAGCAGTACTTC. It encodes CASVLGGGGRHEQYF. V and J are TRBV5-4 and TRBJ2-7; D may be TRBD1 (7 bases). Germline CDR1 is SGHNT and CDR2 is YYREEE (reference sequence). The CDR3 extends over 15 amino acids. The V end was cut by 7 bases, the J end by 5 bases, with 22 bases between.

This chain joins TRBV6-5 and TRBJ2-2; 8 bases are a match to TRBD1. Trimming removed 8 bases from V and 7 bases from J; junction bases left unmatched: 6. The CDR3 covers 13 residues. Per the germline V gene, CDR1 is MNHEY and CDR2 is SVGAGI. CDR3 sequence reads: CASQFDRGGELFF. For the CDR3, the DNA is TGTGCCAGCCAATTCGACAGGGGCGGGGAGCTGTTTTTT.

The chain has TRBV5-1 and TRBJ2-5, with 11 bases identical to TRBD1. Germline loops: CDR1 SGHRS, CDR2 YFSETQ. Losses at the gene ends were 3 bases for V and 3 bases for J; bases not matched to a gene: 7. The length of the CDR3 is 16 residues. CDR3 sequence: CASSWGTGGTEETQYF. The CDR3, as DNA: TGCGCCAGCAGCTGGGGGACAGGGGGGACTGAAGAGACCCAGTACTTC.

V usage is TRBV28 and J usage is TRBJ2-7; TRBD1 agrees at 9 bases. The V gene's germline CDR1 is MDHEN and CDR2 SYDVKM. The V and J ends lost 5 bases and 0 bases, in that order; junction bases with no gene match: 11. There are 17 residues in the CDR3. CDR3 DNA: TGTGCCAGCAGTCACCCCACTGGACAGGGGTACTCCTACGAGCAGTACTTC. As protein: CASSHPTGQGYSYEQYF. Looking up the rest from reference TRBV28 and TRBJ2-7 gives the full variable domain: DVKVTQSSRYLVKRTGEKVFLECVQDMDHENMFWYRQDPGLGLRLIYFSYDVKMKEKGDIPEGYSVSREKKERFSLILESASTNQTSMYLCASSHPTGQGYSYEQYFGPGTRLTVT.

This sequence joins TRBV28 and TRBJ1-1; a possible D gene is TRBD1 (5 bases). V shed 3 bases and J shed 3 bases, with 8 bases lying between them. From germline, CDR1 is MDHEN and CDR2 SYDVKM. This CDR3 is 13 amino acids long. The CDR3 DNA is TGTGCCAGCAGTTTTCGGGGGTACACTGAAGCTTTCTTT. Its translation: CASSFRGYTEAFF.

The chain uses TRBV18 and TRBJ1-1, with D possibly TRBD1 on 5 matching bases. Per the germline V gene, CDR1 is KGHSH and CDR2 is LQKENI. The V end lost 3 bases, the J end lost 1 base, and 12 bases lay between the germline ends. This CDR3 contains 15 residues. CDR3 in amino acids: CASSPFGGENTEAFF. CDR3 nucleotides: TGTGCCAGCTCACCGTTCGGGGGGGAGAACACTGAAGCTTTCTTT.

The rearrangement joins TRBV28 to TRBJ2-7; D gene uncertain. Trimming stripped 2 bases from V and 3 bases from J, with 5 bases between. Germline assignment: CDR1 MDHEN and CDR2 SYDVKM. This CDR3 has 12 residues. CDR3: CASSLNSYEQYF. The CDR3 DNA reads TGTGCCAGCAGTTTAAACAGCTACGAGCAGTACTTC.

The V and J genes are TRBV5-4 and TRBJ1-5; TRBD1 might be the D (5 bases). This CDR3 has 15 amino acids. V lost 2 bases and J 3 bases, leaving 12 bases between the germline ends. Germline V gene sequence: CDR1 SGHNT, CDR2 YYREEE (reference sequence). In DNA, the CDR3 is TGTGCCAGCAGCTTTGGGGCACAGCCCAATCAGCCCCAGCATTTT. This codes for CASSFGAQPNQPQHF.

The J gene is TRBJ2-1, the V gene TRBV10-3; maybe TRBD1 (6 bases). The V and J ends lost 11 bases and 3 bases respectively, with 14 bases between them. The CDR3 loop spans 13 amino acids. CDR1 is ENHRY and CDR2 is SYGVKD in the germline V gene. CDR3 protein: CASRDNHYNEQFF. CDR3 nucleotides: TGTGCCTCCCGGGACAACCACTACAATGAGCAGTTCTTC.

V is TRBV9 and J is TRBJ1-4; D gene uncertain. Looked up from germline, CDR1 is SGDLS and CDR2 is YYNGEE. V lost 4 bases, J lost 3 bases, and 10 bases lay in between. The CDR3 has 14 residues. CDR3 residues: CASSLTHSNEKLFF. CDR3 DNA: TGTGCCAGCAGCCTGACACACTCTAATGAAAAACTGTTTTTT.

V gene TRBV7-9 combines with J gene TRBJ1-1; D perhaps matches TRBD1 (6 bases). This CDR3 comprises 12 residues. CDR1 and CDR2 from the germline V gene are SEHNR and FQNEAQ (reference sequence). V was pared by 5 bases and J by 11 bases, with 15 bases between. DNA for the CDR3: TGTGCCAGCAGCCCGGGGGGCGGCTCGGCTTTCTTT. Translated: CASSPGGGSAFF. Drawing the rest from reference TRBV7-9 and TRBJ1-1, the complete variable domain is DTGVSQNPRHKITKRGQNVTFRCDPISEHNRLYWYRQTLGQGPEFLTYFQNEAQLEKSRLLSDRFSAERPKGSFSTLEIQRTEQGDSAMYLCASSPGGGSAFFGQGTRLTVV.

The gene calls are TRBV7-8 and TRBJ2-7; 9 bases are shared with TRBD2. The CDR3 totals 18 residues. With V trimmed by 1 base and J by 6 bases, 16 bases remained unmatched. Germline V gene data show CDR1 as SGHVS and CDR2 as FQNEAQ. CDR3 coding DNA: TGTGCCAGCAGCTTAGTCGTCGCGCTAGCGGGGCCCCAGGGCGAGCAGTACTTC. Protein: CASSLVVALAGPQGEQYF.

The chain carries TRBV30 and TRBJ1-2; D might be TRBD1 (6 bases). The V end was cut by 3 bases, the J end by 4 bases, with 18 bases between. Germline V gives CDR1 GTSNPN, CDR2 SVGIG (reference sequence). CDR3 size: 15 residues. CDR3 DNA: TGTGCCTGGAGAACCGGGGCAGGGGACGGCTATGGCTACACCTTC. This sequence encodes CAWRTGAGDGYGYTF.

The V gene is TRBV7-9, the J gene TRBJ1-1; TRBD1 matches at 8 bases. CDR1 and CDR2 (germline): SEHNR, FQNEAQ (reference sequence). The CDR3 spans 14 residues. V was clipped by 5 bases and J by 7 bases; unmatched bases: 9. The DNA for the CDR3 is TGTGCCAGCAGCCCCAAGGACAGGGTCGGTGAAGCTTTCTTT. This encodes CASSPKDRVGEAFF.